This T cell receptor (beta chain) comes out of a study of blood T cell repertoires in COVID-19. Libraries were prepared by immunoSEQ multiplex PCR; TCRdb keeps only in-frame clonotypes and omits some of them. This sample has over 100,000 clones; approximately 83% occur once, and the top ten carry 4% to 5.5%. Trimming left V 3 bases short and J 7 bases short, with 13 bases between. Germline loops: CDR1 SGHAT, CDR2 FQNNGV. This CDR3 is 15 amino acids long. Sequencing input: peripheral blood. The genes are TRBV11-2 and TRBJ1-6; no clear D. This clonotype was obtained from a woman aged 70-85 years with acute or convalescent COVID-19. The chain's CDR3 is CASSFLSDGNSPLHF. For the CDR3, the DNA is TGTGCCAGCAGCTTTCTCAGCGATGGGAATTCACCCCTCCACTTT.